The 20 T cell receptor beta chains below were found in one sample sequenced in a study of T cells in Graves' hyperthyroidism and ophthalmopathy. The CDR3 regions of TCR beta were amplified from RNA transcripts. Initially, a first-round RT-PCR of the TCR CDR3 employed the HTBI primer set. From the multiplex PCR reads, TCRdb called clonotypes with MiXCR, one entry per CDR3 protein. The repertoire includes roughly 360,000 distinct CDR3 sequences, 13% of them detected once, and around 21% sits in the top ten. What was sequenced was blood. Receptors were obtained from a man aged 25 to 40 with Graves' hyperthyroidism that later progressed to Graves' ophthalmopathy.

The genes are TRBV4-1 and TRBJ1-2, with D possibly matching TRBD1 (6 bases). This CDR3 region has 13 residues. Per the germline V gene, CDR1 is MGHRA and CDR2 is YSYEKL. The germline V and J ends were trimmed by 3 bases and 6 bases, with 11 bases remaining between them. CDR3 in amino acids: CASSQRTVDGYTF. The CDR3 DNA is TGCGCCAGCAGCCAGAGGACAGTCGATGGCTACACCTTC.

This chain links TRBV20-1 with TRBJ1-1; the D is unclear. Per germline, CDR1 DFQATT and CDR2 SNEGSKA (reference sequence). The V end lost 0 bases, the J end lost 3 bases, and 5 bases lay between the germline ends. The length of the CDR3 is 12 residues. Here the CDR3 reads CSAREQYTEAFF. The CDR3 DNA reads as TGCAGTGCTAGAGAACAGTACACTGAAGCTTTCTTT.

This clonotype was found a few times. A much larger clone differs by one base, so this may be a read error. The rearrangement links TRBV12-3 or TRBV12-4 to TRBJ1-1; D gene uncertain. The CDR3 is made up of 14 amino acids. CDR3 bases: TGTGCCAGCAGTTTGGCATGGGCGAACACTGAAGCTTCCTTT. Translation: CASSLAWANTEASF.

This clonotype was seen a handful of times. The chain recombines TRBV29-1 with TRBJ2-2, with 7 bases matching TRBD2. CDR3 length equals 12 residues. V shed 7 bases and J 3 bases; nucleotides not matched to a gene: 2. Per germline, CDR1 SQVTM and CDR2 ANQGSEA. CDR3: CSASGDTGELFF. CDR3 DNA sequence: TGCAGCGCTAGCGGCGACACCGGGGAGCTGTTTTTT.

The chain couples TRBV27 to TRBJ1-6; D gene ambiguous. Germline CDR1 and CDR2: MNHEY and SMNVEV (reference sequence). This CDR3 is built from 16 residues. Trimming stripped 3 bases from V and 7 bases from J, with 16 bases between. In nucleotides, the CDR3 is TGTGCCAGCAGTTTGAAAGGAAGGACGGGGAATTCACCCCTCCACTTT. It specifies CASSLKGRTGNSPLHF.

For this clonotype: Possible read error: a much larger clone is one base away. The chain employs TRBV12-3 or TRBV12-4 and TRBJ2-5, with D perhaps TRBD2 (5 bases). This CDR3 comprises 14 residues. CDR3 nucleotide sequence: TGTGCCAGCAGGCCCACTAGTGGGTCGGAGACCCATTACTTC. It yields the protein CASRPTSGSETHYF.

This clonotype was observed a handful of times. V is TRBV6-1 and J is TRBJ2-5, with 7 bases matching TRBD2. V shed 6 bases and J 2 bases; nucleotides not matched to a gene: 15. This CDR3 contains 17 residues. Germline loops: CDR1 MNHNS, CDR2 SASEGT. The CDR3: CASSHGEYGGRQETQYF. CDR3 DNA sequence: TGTGCCAGCAGCCACGGGGAGTACGGGGGGAGACAAGAGACCCAGTACTTC.

This clonotype has a count of ten or more. This chain uses TRBV3-1 with TRBJ1-2; a possible D gene is TRBD1 (6 bases). The CDR3 spans 15 residues. Between the trimmed V and J ends, which lost 1 base and 2 bases, there was a span of 11 bases. In germline, CDR1 is LGHDT, CDR2 YNNKEL (reference sequence). The CDR3 sequence is CASSQGGQENYGYTF. As DNA, the CDR3 is TGTGCCAGCAGCCAAGGGGGGCAGGAGAACTATGGCTACACCTTC.

This clonotype has only a few counts. The chain links TRBV11-3 to TRBJ1-2; possible D gene TRBD1, 6 bases. There are 13 residues in the CDR3. The V end was cut by 5 bases, the J end by 4 bases, with 11 bases between. CDR1 and CDR2 from the germline V gene are SGHNT and YENEEA. CDR3 nucleotides: TGTGCCAGCAGCCGGGACACTACCTATGGCTACACCTTC. Amino acid sequence: CASSRDTTYGYTF.

This clonotype was seen many times. The chain links TRBV3-1 to TRBJ2-2, with no clear D. Germline values: CDR1 LGHDT, CDR2 YNNKEL (reference sequence). This CDR3 spans 15 amino acids. V was clipped by 3 bases and J by 6 bases, with 14 bases between them. CDR3 sequence: CASSQRQFRAGELFF. DNA for the CDR3: TGTGCCAGCAGCCAGAGGCAGTTCCGGGCCGGGGAGCTGTTTTTT.

This clonotype has more than one count but fewer than ten. The J gene is TRBJ2-7, the V gene TRBV18, with 7 bases matching TRBD1. This CDR3 comprises 13 residues. In germline, CDR1 is KGHSH, CDR2 LQKENI. V lost 5 bases, J lost 5 bases, and 6 bases stayed unmatched. The CDR3 DNA sequence: TGTGCCAGCTCATCATTCGACAGGGACGAGCAGTACTTC. Its protein product is CASSSFDRDEQYF.

The gene calls are TRBV9 and TRBJ2-3; a weak D match, TRBD1 (6 bases). From germline, CDR1 is SGDLS and CDR2 YYNGEE. The ends were cut back, 0 bases at V and 6 bases at J, with 8 bases in the middle. This CDR3 is 13 amino acids long. The CDR3 spells CASSVGGRDTQYF. The CDR3 bases are TGTGCCAGCAGCGTAGGGGGGCGGGATACGCAGTATTTT. The whole variable domain, filled in from reference TRBV9 and TRBJ2-3, reads DSGVTQTPKHLITATGQRVTLRCSPRSGDLSVYWYQQSLDQGLQFLIQYYNGEERAKGNILERFSAQQFPDLHSELNLSSLELGDSALYFCASSVGGRDTQYFGPGTRLTVL.

This clonotype was detected only a few times. The genes are TRBV19 and TRBJ1-5, with unresolved D. Trimming left V 3 bases short and J 2 bases short, with 5 bases between. The CDR3 is 13 amino acids. The germline V gene encodes CDR1 LNHDA and CDR2 SQIVND (reference sequence). The CDR3 loop is CASSIWRNQPQHF. Here the CDR3 DNA reads TGTGCCAGTAGTATCTGGCGCAATCAGCCCCAGCATTTT.

This clonotype was observed a single time. The chain uses TRBV9 and TRBJ1-3, with a possible D match to TRBD1 (6 bases). The CDR3 runs to 16 residues. Germline CDR1 and CDR2: SGDLS and YYNGEE. Trimming cost V 2 bases and J 4 bases, with 16 bases left between them. The CDR3 DNA sequence: TGTGCCAGCAGCGTGGCCCGGACAGAGGCAGGAAACACCATATATTTT. It translates to CASSVARTEAGNTIYF.

About this clonotype: This may be a read error: a much more frequent sequence differs by one nucleotide. This chain uses TRBV20-1 with TRBJ1-2; D not certain. Germline CDR1 reads DFQATT; CDR2 reads SNEGSKA (reference sequence). The CDR3 has 13 residues. V lost 2 bases and J lost 4, with 11 bases in between. The CDR3 nucleotides read TGCAGTGCTAGACAGGATGGATTCTATGGCTACACCTTC. Translating gives CSARQDGFYGYTF.

This clonotype was detected only a few times. V usage is TRBV27 and J usage is TRBJ1-4, with TRBD1 matching over 8 bases. With 3 bases clipped from V and 9 bases from J, the junction kept 6 bases outside the gene matches. The CDR3 loop spans 14 amino acids. From germline, CDR1 is MNHEY and CDR2 SMNVEV (reference sequence). DNA of the CDR3: TGTGCCAGCAGTTTTGGCCAGGGGGCGAAAAAACTGTTTTTT. Translated: CASSFGQGAKKLFF.

This clonotype was recorded many times. The chain couples TRBV5-1 to TRBJ2-1; TRBD2 matches 13 bases. Looked up from germline, CDR1 is SGHRS and CDR2 is YFSETQ. The ends lost 0 bases at V and 10 bases at J; junction bases unmatched: 4. The CDR3 totals 15 residues. This CDR3 is CASSLGLAGGGEQFF. In DNA form, the CDR3 reads TGCGCCAGCAGCTTGGGACTAGCGGGGGGCGGGGAGCAGTTCTTC.

Ten or more counts support this clonotype. The V call is TRBV15, the J call TRBJ1-5; D not certain. In germline, CDR1 is LNHNV, CDR2 YYDKDF (reference sequence). This CDR3 region has 13 residues. V lost 0 bases and J lost 6, with 6 bases in between. CDR3: CATSRDNSQPQHF. In DNA form, the CDR3 reads TGTGCCACCAGCAGAGATAACAGTCAGCCCCAGCATTTT.

This clonotype was recorded at least ten times. The chain links TRBV5-1 to TRBJ2-5; 7 bases map to TRBD2. CDR3 length equals 14 residues. The junction had 4 bases not matched to a gene; V was cut back by 0 bases and J by 5 bases. From germline, CDR1 is SGHRS and CDR2 YFSETQ. The CDR3 DNA sequence: TGCGCCAGCAGCTTGGGGGTTAGCGGGGAGACCCAGTACTTC. Its translation: CASSLGVSGETQYF.

The J gene is TRBJ2-5, the V gene TRBV12-3 or TRBV12-4; D is unclear. Trimming took off 3 bases at V and 3 bases at J, with 5 bases between the two ends. The CDR3 totals 12 residues. The CDR3, as DNA: TGTGCCAGCAGTTTTTGGGAAGAGACCCAGTACTTC. Translating it yields CASSFWEETQYF.